This T cell receptor beta chain was sequenced in a study of patients and donors after allogeneic stem cell transplantation. TCRdb reprocessed the RT-PCR reads with MiXCR, giving one entry per CDR3 protein. Of about 110,000 distinct CDR3 sequences in the sample, approximately 35% were seen once. This CDR3 comprises 14 residues. V was trimmed by 0 bases and J by 5 bases, leaving 12 bases between them. Germline V lookup: CDR1 SGHKS, CDR2 YYEKEE (reference sequence). This clonotype was detected once. This TCR was recovered from a human donor who was either an allogeneic HSCT recipient or a stem cell or donor lymphocyte infusion donor (not recorded which). It is not recorded whose cells these are; they may come from a transplant donor. The rearrangement uses TRBV5-5 and TRBJ2-7; D not certain. Sequencing was carried out using blood, either unsorted or a sorted T cell fraction (not recorded which). The CDR3 here is CASSLVPVTDEQYF. In DNA form, the CDR3 reads TGTGCCAGCAGCTTGGTGCCAGTTACCGACGAGCAGTACTTC.